This is a list of T cell receptor beta chains from one sample in a study of cytomegalovirus exposure and HLA in healthy donors. The table came from immunoSEQ multiplex PCR; TCRdb's copy has only in-frame clones and leaves some out. The data show about 170,000 clones, with around four fifths seen just once and 1% to 1.5% held by the top ten. The specimen was PBMCs. These receptors were taken from a boy younger than 10 in good health and CMV-seronegative. The CDR3 runs from the conserved cysteine through the conserved F or W. The D gene is left open where the match is weak. Size tells how often a clone was seen (once, few, many) or the class of an expanded clone, and some rows leave it out.

abundance,v_gene,d_gene,j_gene,CDR3nt,CDR3aa
.,TRBV7-9,TRBD2,TRBJ2-3,TGTGCCAGCAGCCGACAGAGCGGGGGGGCCACAGATACGCAGTATTTT,CASSRQSGGATDTQYF
.,TRBV9,.,TRBJ2-5,TGTGCCAGCAGCGTAGGTCCCCTGAGAGAGACCCAGTACTTC,CASSVGPLRETQYF
.,TRBV29-1,.,TRBJ1-1,TGCAGCGCCCCCCGGGGGGAACGGGCTGAAGCTTTCTTT,CSAPRGERAEAFF
few,TRBV6-5,.,TRBJ1-5,TGTGCCAGCAGCGCGCGGGGGGGCAATCAGCCCCAGCATTTT,CASSARGGNQPQHF
few,TRBV5-8,.,TRBJ2-2,TGTGCCAGCAGCTTGGGACTTGACACCGGGGAGCTGTTTTTT,CASSLGLDTGELFF
.,TRBV30,.,TRBJ2-5,TGTGCCTGGAGTGTACTCTCTCGGGGAGAGACCCAGTACTTC,CAWSVLSRGETQYF
.,TRBV28,TRBD2,TRBJ2-7,TGTGCCAGCAGTTTACCCCAGATCCCCAGCGGGAGTTCCTACGAGCAGTACTTC,CASSLPQIPSGSSYEQYF
once,TRBV4-3,TRBD1,TRBJ1-4,TGCGCCAGCAGCCCAGGGACAGGGGGCGCGGGTGAAAAACTGTTTTTT,CASSPGTGGAGEKLFF
.,TRBV6-1,TRBD1,TRBJ1-1,TGTGCCAGCAGTGATTGGGACAGGGTGGGTAGAGCAGCTTTCTTT,CASSDWDRVGRAAFF
.,TRBV19,TRBD1,TRBJ1-2,TGTGCCAGTAGTTCGGACAGGGTGGCTGGCTACACCTTC,CASSSDRVAGYTF
.,TRBV12-1,.,TRBJ2-1,TGTGCCAGCAGCTTTAGTGGCGGGAACCGGGAGAGCTCCTACAATGAGCAGTTCTTC,CASSFSGGNRESSYNEQFF
.,TRBV10-3,TRBD2,TRBJ2-1,TGTGCCATCAGTGAAGCTTCCGGGACTAGCGGGAGCATGGCGCAGTTCTTC,CAISEASGTSGSMAQFF
.,TRBV5-1,TRBD1,TRBJ1-1,TGCGCCAGCAGCCTCCGGCGGGGACAGGGTGACACTGAAGCTTTCTTT,CASSLRRGQGDTEAFF
.,TRBV5-4,TRBD2,TRBJ2-7,TGTGCCAGCAGCTTGATGGCGGGAGGGGGTGATGGAGAGCAGTACTTC,CASSLMAGGGDGEQYF